The 20 T cell receptor beta chains presented below share a single source sample, sequenced in a study of blood T cells in healthy people across ages. Using a J-beta primer mix together with a sample-barcoded 5' primer, a second PCR was run for about 6 to 11 cycles. Using its own MiXCR run on the 5' RACE reads, TCRdb lists one record per CDR3 protein. Altogether 600,000 or so distinct CDR3 sequences are present, 25% to 35% being singletons, with the ten largest covering around 16%. Sample: blood. The receptor source for this set is a woman of 80 years or more in good health.

This clonotype was counted between two and nine times. A much larger clone sits a single nucleotide away, making a read error possible. This chain connects TRBV2 to TRBJ2-7; D unclear. CDR1 SNHLY and CDR2 FYNNEI come from the germline V gene. The CDR3 is 12 residues long. V lost 6 bases and J 6 bases, leaving 12 bases between the germline ends. The CDR3 loop is CASSLDVCEQYF. CDR3 DNA sequence: TGTGCCAGCAGCCTCGACGTCTGCGAGCAGTACTTC.

The rearrangement joins TRBV3-1 to TRBJ2-1; TRBD2 aligns across 12 bases. V lost 1 base and J lost 2; bases outside the gene matches: 15. The CDR3 has 21 amino acids. Germline CDR1 is LGHDT and CDR2 is YNNKEL (reference sequence). The CDR3 protein is CASSQGATSGLAGGPYNEQFF. The CDR3 DNA is TGTGCCAGCAGCCAAGGGGCCACCTCTGGTCTAGCGGGGGGGCCCTACAATGAGCAGTTCTTC.

This clonotype was found many times. The chain combines TRBV28 with TRBJ2-3; D might be TRBD1 (6 bases). CDR3 length: 15 amino acids. The ends were cut back, 6 bases at V and 3 bases at J, with 16 bases in the middle. In germline, CDR1 is MDHEN, CDR2 SYDVKM. CDR3 bases: TGTGCCAGCAGCCAAGTCAGGGGTGGGACAGATACGCAGTATTTT. Protein: CASSQVRGGTDTQYF. Full variable domain (rest looked up from reference TRBV28 and TRBJ2-3): DVKVTQSSRYLVKRTGEKVFLECVQDMDHENMFWYRQDPGLGLRLIYFSYDVKMKEKGDIPEGYSVSREKKERFSLILESASTNQTSMYLCASSQVRGGTDTQYFGPGTRLTVL.

Regarding this clonotype: A single base separates this from a much larger clone, so it may be a read error. V is TRBV10-3 and J is TRBJ2-7; D gene unclear. CDR1 and CDR2 (germline): ENHRY, SYGVKD. This CDR3 comprises 14 residues. Trimming removed 6 bases from V and 2 bases from J, with 14 bases in between. CDR3 bases: TGTGCCATCAGCTCACAGAGACTTCCCTACGAGCAGTACTTC. This sequence encodes CAISSQRLPYEQYF.

V and J are TRBV7-2 and TRBJ2-5; 10 nucleotides line up with TRBD2. The CDR3 extends over 16 amino acids. Germline V gene sequence: CDR1 SGHTA, CDR2 FQGNSA. V was pared by 5 bases and J by 2 bases, with 8 bases of the junction left unmatched. As DNA, the CDR3 is TGTGCCAGCAGCGCGATGGGACTAGCGACTCAAGAGACCCAGTACTTC. It encodes CASSAMGLATQETQYF.

V and J are TRBV9 and TRBJ2-1, with 14 bases that match TRBD2. The DNA end is a closer match to TRBJ2-7, so the J assignment may be wrong. In germline, CDR1 is SGDLS, CDR2 YYNGEE. This CDR3 has 16 amino acids. The CDR3 nucleotides read TGTGCCAGCAGCGTGGGACTAGCGGGGGCCGACAATGAGCAGTACTTC. This encodes CASSVGLAGADNEQYF.

This clonotype was found many times. V usage is TRBV7-2 and J usage is TRBJ1-5; D is unclear. Per the germline V gene, CDR1 is SGHTA and CDR2 is FQGNSA. Trimming took 2 bases from V and 0 from J, leaving 8 bases between them. The CDR3 runs 15 residues. The CDR3 here is CASSLKGLSNQPQHF. The CDR3 coding sequence is TGTGCCAGCAGCTTAAAGGGTCTTAGCAATCAGCCCCAGCATTTT.

This rearrangement joins TRBV12-3 or TRBV12-4 to TRBJ2-3; TRBD2 is a possible D gene (5 bases). The CDR3 spans 15 residues. Between the trimmed V and J ends, which lost 2 bases and 4 bases, there was a span of 13 bases. CDR3 sequence: CASSLRGSRADTQYF. CDR3 sequence (DNA): TGTGCCAGCAGTTTACGGGGTTCAAGAGCAGATACGCAGTATTTT.

This clonotype was counted many times. The gene calls are TRBV6-6 and TRBJ2-5, with TRBD2 as a possible D gene (6 bases). Germline V gives CDR1 MNHNY, CDR2 SVGAGI (reference sequence). The CDR3 consists of 11 residues. The V end lost 7 bases, the J end lost 5 bases, and 8 bases lay between the germline ends. Here the CDR3 reads CASTRGETQYF. CDR3 coding DNA: TGTGCCAGCACTCGGGGGGAGACCCAGTACTTC.

As for this clonotype: Germline is not matched at one junction end, which may reflect a read error. V usage is TRBV5-8 and J usage is TRBJ2-1, with D perhaps matching TRBD1 (6 bases). Germline CDR1 reads SGHTS; CDR2 reads YDEGEE. The CDR3 runs 13 residues. This CDR3 reads CACSRLRGVEQFF. CDR3 in DNA: TGTGCCTGCAGTCGACTCAGGGGTGTGGAGCAGTTCTTC.

A few counts support this clonotype. The rearrangement uses TRBV3-1 and TRBJ2-1; perhaps TRBD2 as D (7 bases). The germline CDR1 and CDR2 sequences are LGHDT and YNNKEL (reference sequence). The CDR3 sequence is 15 residues long. V dropped 1 base and J dropped 7 bases, with 14 bases sitting between them. The CDR3 here is CASSQGAGRGNEQFF. The CDR3 DNA sequence: TGTGCCAGCAGCCAAGGGGCAGGGAGGGGGAATGAGCAGTTCTTC.

This clonotype came up many times. The CDR3 sequence is CASSLTYNSPLHF. CDR3 DNA: TGTGCCAGCAGCTTAACATATAATTCACCCCTCCACTTT. The chain carries TRBV7-2 and TRBJ1-6; no definite D call. Germline CDR1 SGHTA, CDR2 FQGNSA. This CDR3 spans 13 amino acids. The germline V and J ends were trimmed by 2 bases and 4 bases, with 3 bases remaining between them.

This chain uses TRBV4-1 with TRBJ2-1; a possible D gene is TRBD1 (6 bases). This CDR3 has 16 amino acids. V gave up 0 bases and J gave up 3 bases, with 12 bases separating them. CDR1 and CDR2 from the germline V gene are MGHRA and YSYEKL. CDR3 sequence: CASSQEGGAGYNEQFF. CDR3 DNA: TGCGCCAGCAGCCAAGAAGGGGGAGCCGGCTACAATGAGCAGTTCTTC.

This clonotype was seen repeatedly, ten times or more. The rearrangement uses TRBV6-2 or TRBV6-3 and TRBJ2-1; possibly TRBD1 or TRBD2 for D (6 bases each). Trimming left V 0 bases short and J 12 bases short, with 18 bases between. The CDR3 sequence is 15 residues long. Germline V CDR1 and CDR2: MNHEY, SVGEGT. In DNA, the CDR3 is TGTGCCAGCAGTTACTCTAGCAGGGGAGGTGGTATGCAGTTCTTC. Translation: CASSYSSRGGGMQFF.

The sample holds many counts of this clonotype. CDR3 residues: CSARGVTGSSYNSPLHF. CDR3 nucleotide sequence: TGCAGTGCTAGAGGAGTGACAGGTAGCTCCTATAATTCACCCCTCCACTTT. The rearrangement uses TRBV20-1 and TRBJ1-6, with D possibly matching TRBD1 (6 bases). CDR1 and CDR2 (germline): DFQATT, SNEGSKA (reference sequence). There are 17 residues in the CDR3. Trimming shortened V by 1 base and J by 0 bases, and 13 bases separated the two germline ends.

Turning to this clonotype: This clone may be a read error of a much larger clone one base away. The chain recombines TRBV9 with TRBJ1-2; no clear D gene. From germline, CDR1 is SGDLS and CDR2 YYNGEE. The CDR3 runs 16 residues. The CDR3: CASGVHTGLINYGYTF. The CDR3 DNA reads as TGTGCCAGCGGCGTACATACGGGATTAATTAACTATGGCTACACCTTC.

A note on this clonotype: At one end, the junction sequence differs from germline, possibly due to a read error. This chain uses TRBV29-1 with TRBJ1-1; D may be TRBD1 (5 bases). This CDR3 spans 13 amino acids. The germline V gene has CDR1 SQVTM and CDR2 ANQGSEA. The CDR3 here is CSVARDQNTEASF. The CDR3 nucleotides read TGCAGCGTTGCAAGGGACCAGAACACTGAAGCTTCCTTT.

A word on this clonotype: This clone may be a read error of a much larger clone one base away. The chain is built from TRBV4-1 and TRBJ2-1, with D possibly TRBD2 on 6 matching bases. The J call is doubtful: the DNA matches TRBJ2-7 better. Germline-derived CDR1 and CDR2 are MGHRA and YSYEKL. This CDR3 region has 15 residues. CDR3: CASSQASGRTNEQYF. In DNA, the CDR3 is TGCGCCAGCAGCCAAGCCAGCGGGCGAACCAATGAGCAGTACTTC.

This clonotype was picked up a small number of times. The DNA for the CDR3 is TGCAGCGCCCTCGGGACAGGGGTCAGCACTGAAGCTTTCTTT. Its translation: CSALGTGVSTEAFF. The rearrangement uses TRBV29-1 and TRBJ1-1, with 10 bases identical to TRBD1. Germline V CDR1 and CDR2: SQVTM, ANQGSEA. This CDR3 spans 14 amino acids. Trimming took 7 bases from V and 4 from J; bases not matched to a gene: 9.

A single count supports this clonotype. The chain carries TRBV7-9 and TRBJ2-5; D may be TRBD1 (6 bases). The CDR3 length is 12 residues. From germline, CDR1 is SEHNR and CDR2 FQNEAQ (reference sequence). V was clipped by 4 bases and J by 11 bases, with 14 bases between them. The CDR3 sequence: CASSSAGAEQYF. DNA of the CDR3: TGTGCCAGCAGCTCTGCAGGGGCTGAGCAGTACTTC.